Listed here are 3 T cell receptor beta chains from one sample, sequenced in a study of Graves' ophthalmopathy and Graves' hyperthyroidism. For repertoire sequencing, the TCR beta CDR3 regions were amplified from RNA transcripts. The first-round RT-PCR employed HTBI primers together with the Qiagen OneStep RT-PCR kit. A multiplex PCR was then performed as the second round. TCRdb analysed the multiplex PCR reads with MiXCR anew, one entry per CDR3 protein. The sample lists some 1.1 million distinct CDR3 sequences; about 38% were seen once. Material for sequencing was peripheral blood or thyroid tissue (not recorded which). The receptors derive from an adult man with Graves' hyperthyroidism.

This rearrangement joins TRBV7-9 to TRBJ2-7, with D perhaps matching TRBD1 (5 bases). Trimming left V 4 bases short and J 4 bases short, with 11 bases between. Germline CDR1 and CDR2: SEHNR and FQNEAQ (reference sequence). The CDR3 totals 13 residues. Written as DNA, the CDR3 is TGTGCCAGCAGCTCCCCGACAGATTACGAGCAGTACTTC. Translating gives CASSSPTDYEQYF.

The rearrangement links TRBV20-1 to TRBJ1-1; a possible D gene is TRBD1 (6 bases). V was pared by 0 bases and J by 3 bases, with 14 bases between. CDR1 and CDR2 (germline): DFQATT, SNEGSKA (reference sequence). The CDR3 loop spans 15 amino acids. CDR3 amino acids: CSARDGGALDTEAFF. CDR3 nucleotide sequence: TGCAGTGCTAGAGATGGGGGGGCGTTGGACACTGAAGCTTTCTTT.

The V gene is TRBV5-6, the J gene TRBJ2-7; the match to TRBD2 covers 8 bases. This CDR3 region has 15 residues. The germline V gene encodes CDR1 SGHDT and CDR2 YYEEEE. The J segment lost 5 bases and the V segment lost 4 bases, leaving 11 bases of the junction unmatched. The CDR3 nucleotides read TGTGCCAGCAGCGTTCCCCCCGGGGGGGCTAACGAGCAGTACTTC. Protein product: CASSVPPGGANEQYF.